The 8 T cell receptor beta chains listed next were all sequenced from one sample in a study of cytomegalovirus exposure and HLA in healthy donors. Both 60 Vbeta primers and 13 Jbeta primers went into the PCR. Method: immunoSEQ multiplex PCR; TCRdb's copy keeps in-frame clones and lacks some. This sample has around 190,000 clones, with over 75% found just once. The sequencing sample was made of PBMCs. The receptors here all came from a woman aged 25 to 39 in good health and CMV-seronegative.

The rearrangement links TRBV13 to TRBJ1-1; TRBD1 agrees at 7 bases. The CDR3 is made up of 14 amino acids. Germline CDR1 is PRHDT and CDR2 is FYEKMQ (reference sequence). Losses at the gene ends were 6 bases for V and 9 bases for J; bases not matched to a gene: 13. In DNA form, the CDR3 reads TGTGCCAGCAGTCGGAATCGACAGGGAGTGAAAGCTTTCTTT. The encoded protein is CASSRNRQGVKAFF.

This clone has only one observation. The V call is TRBV27, the J call TRBJ2-3, with D unclear. Germline V gene lookup returns CDR1 MNHEY and CDR2 SMNVEV (reference sequence). This CDR3 has 16 amino acids. V shed 7 bases and J shed 2 bases, with 19 bases lying between them. The CDR3, as DNA: TGTGCCAGCACCCCTGGGTGGCAGCGTAACACAGATACGCAGTATTTT. This codes for CASTPGWQRNTDTQYF.

The gene calls are TRBV6-1 and TRBJ2-7; 11 bases match TRBD2. CDR1 is MNHNS and CDR2 is SASEGT in the germline V gene. The CDR3 is made up of 15 amino acids. V shed 7 bases, J shed 7 bases, and the junction held 12 bases outside the gene matches. CDR3: CASKIAGGPVEEQYF. In nucleotides, the CDR3 is TGTGCCAGCAAAATAGCGGGGGGGCCTGTTGAAGAGCAGTACTTC.

V gene TRBV5-1 combines with J gene TRBJ2-7, with D possibly being TRBD1 (7 bases). The CDR3 is 16 residues long. The V end was cut by 0 bases, the J end by 1 base, with 14 bases between. Germline values: CDR1 SGHRS, CDR2 YFSETQ. The CDR3 is CASSLGSGGISYEQYF. DNA for the CDR3: TGCGCCAGCAGCTTGGGTTCAGGGGGGATATCCTACGAGCAGTACTTC.

This rearrangement joins TRBV28 to TRBJ2-3, with TRBD2 as a possible D gene (5 bases). The CDR3 sequence is 12 residues long. Trimming took 5 bases from V and 14 from J, leaving 17 bases between them. Germline V lookup: CDR1 MDHEN, CDR2 SYDVKM. The CDR3 DNA reads TGTGCCAGCAGTCCTCGGAATAGCGTGGTGTATTTT. Translated, it gives CASSPRNSVVYF.

This clone has just one count. The gene calls are TRBV5-1 and TRBJ1-3, with a tentative D call TRBD1 (5 bases). This CDR3 comprises 17 residues. Germline CDR1 SGHRS, CDR2 YFSETQ. V was shortened by 4 bases and J by 0 bases, with 17 bases between the two germline ends. CDR3 loop: CASSLGTDYTSGNTIYF. In DNA form, the CDR3 reads TGCGCCAGCAGCCTAGGGACGGACTATACCTCTGGAAACACCATATATTTT. Combining the CDR3 with reference TRBV5-1 and TRBJ1-3 gives the whole variable domain KAGVTQTPRYLIKTRGQQVTLSCSPISGHRSVSWYQQTPGQGLQFLFEYFSETQRNKGNFPGRFSGRQFSNSRSEMNVSTLELGDSALYLCASSLGTDYTSGNTIYFGEGSWLTVV.

This clone was detected once. J is TRBJ2-7 and V is TRBV14, with D possibly matching TRBD2 (6 bases). Trimming shortened V by 1 base and J by 4 bases, and 23 bases separated the two germline ends. The CDR3 runs to 18 residues. Germline V CDR1 and CDR2: SGHDN, FVKESK. The CDR3 region has the DNA TGTGCCAGCAGCCAAGGGTTTCGTCCCGGGACGGGAGAGTACGAGCAGTACTTC. This encodes CASSQGFRPGTGEYEQYF.

The chain carries TRBV30 and TRBJ1-2; no definite D call. This CDR3 comprises 13 residues. CDR1 is GTSNPN, CDR2 SVGIG, per germline (reference sequence). Trimming left V 3 bases short and J 4 bases short, with 12 bases between. Here the CDR3 reads CAWSLGEVYGYTF. In DNA, the CDR3 is TGTGCCTGGAGCCTCGGGGAAGTCTATGGCTACACCTTC. Complete variable domain (other parts from reference TRBV30 and TRBJ1-2): SQTIHQWPATLVQPVGSPLSLECTVEGTSNPNLYWYRQAAGRGLQLLFYSVGIGQISSEVPQNLSASRPQDRQFILSSKKLLLSDSGFYLCAWSLGEVYGYTFGSGTRLTVV.